This TCR beta chain is from a study of cytomegalovirus exposure and HLA in healthy donors. Clones were sequenced by immunoSEQ multiplex PCR, and TCRdb holds only the in-frame ones, with some missing. The sample records some 80,000 clones, 95% to 96% being singletons. The CDR3 consists of 16 residues. Germline V lookup: CDR1 MNHEY, CDR2 SMNVEV (reference sequence). Trimming left V 1 base short and J 0 bases short, with 10 bases between. The sequenced sample consisted of PBMCs. The rearrangement joins TRBV27 to TRBJ2-1, with a possible D match to TRBD2 (5 bases). The TCR originated in a woman aged 18-30 years in good health and CMV-seronegative. The CDR3 coding sequence is TGTGCCAGCAGTTTATACGGGGAGTTCTCCTACAATGAGCAGTTCTTC. It yields the protein CASSLYGEFSYNEQFF.